A selection of T cell receptor beta chains follows, all from one sample in a study of cytomegalovirus exposure and HLA in healthy donors. Method: immunoSEQ multiplex PCR; TCRdb's copy keeps in-frame clones and lacks some. The sample holds under 200,000 clones, 73% seen once. Sequencing input: PBMCs. The receptors originated from a woman in her late teens or twenties in good health and CMV-seropositive. Both conserved end residues are part of each CDR3. Each record gives: D gene, clone size, J gene, V gene, CDR3 protein, CDR3 DNA. The D gene is left open where the match is weak. Some rows have no size entry. The others give once, few or many, or a class for an expanded clone.

d_gene: TRBD1
abundance: NA
j_gene: TRBJ1-2
v_gene: TRBV7-2
CDR3aa: CASSLEGAKGYTF
CDR3nt: TGTGCCAGCAGCTTGGAGGGGGCTAAAGGCTACACCTTC

d_gene: TRBD1
abundance: NA
j_gene: TRBJ1-5
v_gene: TRBV5-1
CDR3aa: CASSLEGDSRQPQHF
CDR3nt: TGCGCCAGCAGCTTGGAGGGGGACAGTCGGCAGCCCCAGCATTTT

d_gene: NA
abundance: NA
j_gene: TRBJ2-3
v_gene: TRBV6-1
CDR3aa: CASRTRGAGDTQYF
CDR3nt: TGTGCCAGCAGGACCAGGGGCGCCGGAGATACGCAGTATTTT

d_gene: NA
abundance: once
j_gene: TRBJ2-7
v_gene: TRBV30
CDR3aa: CACNQGYEQYF
CDR3nt: TGTGCCTGTAACCAGGGGTACGAGCAGTACTTC

d_gene: NA
abundance: NA
j_gene: TRBJ1-2
v_gene: TRBV6-5
CDR3aa: CASSRGTRYGYTF
CDR3nt: TGTGCCAGCAGTAGGGGGACACGCTATGGCTACACCTTC

d_gene: NA
abundance: NA
j_gene: TRBJ2-2
v_gene: TRBV2
CDR3aa: CATLWRNTGELFF
CDR3nt: TGTGCCACCCTCTGGAGGAACACCGGGGAGCTGTTTTTT

d_gene: NA
abundance: NA
j_gene: TRBJ1-4
v_gene: TRBV5-1
CDR3aa: CASSLLEGEKLFF
CDR3nt: TGCGCCAGCAGCTTGCTTGAGGGTGAAAAACTGTTTTTT

d_gene: NA
abundance: NA
j_gene: TRBJ2-1
v_gene: TRBV7-8
CDR3aa: CASSPRRGRDEQLF
CDR3nt: TGTGCCAGCAGCCCACGCCGCGGTCGGGATGAGCAGCTCTTC

d_gene: NA
abundance: NA
j_gene: TRBJ1-2
v_gene: TRBV5-1
CDR3aa: CASSLGQEVHGYTF
CDR3nt: TGCGCCAGCAGCTTGGGACAGGAAGTTCATGGCTACACCTTC

d_gene: TRBD2
abundance: NA
j_gene: TRBJ2-1
v_gene: TRBV4-3
CDR3aa: CASSQITGTSHNEQFF
CDR3nt: TGCGCCAGCAGCCAGATTACCGGGACTAGCCACAATGAGCAGTTCTTC

d_gene: TRBD1
abundance: few
j_gene: TRBJ1-4
v_gene: TRBV19
CDR3aa: CASSNRPGQGNEKLFF
CDR3nt: TGTGCCAGTAGTAATCGACCGGGACAGGGGAATGAAAAACTGTTTTTT

d_gene: NA
abundance: once
j_gene: TRBJ2-1
v_gene: TRBV6-4
CDR3aa: CASSVGSNNEQFF
CDR3nt: TGTGCCAGCAGTGTTGGGAGTAACAATGAGCAGTTCTTC

d_gene: NA
abundance: few
j_gene: TRBJ1-1
v_gene: TRBV29-1
CDR3aa: CSVRGLLAEAFF
CDR3nt: TGCAGCGTCAGAGGTTTGTTGGCTGAAGCTTTCTTT

d_gene: NA
abundance: NA
j_gene: TRBJ2-7
v_gene: TRBV2
CDR3aa: CASSDRGTAYEQYF
CDR3nt: TGTGCCAGCAGTGACAGGGGCACGGCCTACGAGCAGTACTTC

d_gene: TRBD1
abundance: NA
j_gene: TRBJ2-7
v_gene: TRBV27
CDR3aa: CASSVATGDEQYF
CDR3nt: TGTGCCAGCAGTGTCGCGACAGGGGATGAGCAGTACTTC

d_gene: TRBD1
abundance: NA
j_gene: TRBJ1-1
v_gene: TRBV7-3
CDR3aa: CASSLHGNRGHTEAFF
CDR3nt: TGTGCCAGCAGCCTTCACGGGAACAGGGGGCACACTGAAGCTTTCTTT

d_gene: NA
abundance: NA
j_gene: TRBJ2-7
v_gene: TRBV27
CDR3aa: CASSPLAGYEQYF
CDR3nt: TGTGCCAGCAGTCCTCTCGCGGGGTACGAGCAGTACTTC

d_gene: TRBD1
abundance: few
j_gene: TRBJ1-1
v_gene: TRBV5-1
CDR3aa: CASSERDRLQAFF
CDR3nt: TGCGCCAGCAGCGAACGGGACAGACTTCAGGCTTTCTTT

d_gene: NA
abundance: few
j_gene: TRBJ1-2
v_gene: TRBV4-3
CDR3aa: CASSQALFVGYTF
CDR3nt: TGCGCCAGCAGCCAGGCCCTCTTTGTTGGCTACACCTTC

d_gene: NA
abundance: few
j_gene: TRBJ1-1
v_gene: TRBV6-5
CDR3aa: CASSYSGHLNTEAFF
CDR3nt: TGTGCCAGCAGTTACTCTGGACACTTGAACACTGAAGCTTTCTTT

d_gene: NA
abundance: few
j_gene: TRBJ1-2
v_gene: TRBV10-3
CDR3aa: CAISESSLNYGYTF
CDR3nt: TGTGCCATCAGTGAGTCCTCCCTTAACTATGGCTACACCTTC

d_gene: NA
abundance: NA
j_gene: TRBJ1-6
v_gene: TRBV7-9
CDR3aa: CSSSPLHRTFGYSPLHF
CDR3nt: TGTTCCAGCAGCCCACTTCATCGGACATTCGGGTATTCACCCCTCCACTTT

d_gene: NA
abundance: NA
j_gene: TRBJ1-1
v_gene: TRBV4-1
CDR3aa: CASSSGQVMNTEAFF
CDR3nt: TGCGCCAGCAGCAGCGGGCAGGTTATGAACACTGAAGCTTTCTTT

d_gene: TRBD1
abundance: NA
j_gene: TRBJ1-2
v_gene: TRBV6-1
CDR3aa: CASSAGGQGGNYGYTF
CDR3nt: TGTGCCAGCAGTGCCGGGGGACAGGGGGGGAACTATGGCTACACCTTC

d_gene: NA
abundance: once
j_gene: TRBJ2-7
v_gene: TRBV28
CDR3aa: CASSSAGIEQYF
CDR3nt: TGTGCCAGCAGCTCCGCCGGGATCGAGCAGTACTTC

d_gene: NA
abundance: NA
j_gene: TRBJ2-7
v_gene: TRBV7-2
CDR3aa: CASSPALGGEQYF
CDR3nt: TGTGCCAGCAGCCCCGCCCTCGGGGGAGAGCAGTACTTC

d_gene: TRBD1
abundance: NA
j_gene: TRBJ1-3
v_gene: TRBV5-6
CDR3aa: CASSYWTGLWGNTIYF
CDR3nt: TGTGCCAGCAGCTACTGGACAGGGCTGTGGGGAAACACCATATATTTT

d_gene: NA
abundance: few
j_gene: TRBJ1-5
v_gene: TRBV2
CDR3aa: CASSEARGSNQPQHF
CDR3nt: TGTGCCAGCAGTGAAGCCAGAGGAAGCAATCAGCCCCAGCATTTT

d_gene: NA
abundance: NA
j_gene: TRBJ1-2
v_gene: TRBV4-2
CDR3aa: CASSQEGGNYGYTF
CDR3nt: TGTGCCAGCAGCCAAGAAGGCGGGAACTATGGCTACACCTTC

d_gene: NA
abundance: NA
j_gene: TRBJ1-6
v_gene: TRBV18
CDR3aa: CASSPSLSSYNSPLHF
CDR3nt: TGTGCCAGCTCACCAAGCCTAAGCTCCTATAATTCACCCCTCCACTTT

d_gene: NA
abundance: few
j_gene: TRBJ1-4
v_gene: TRBV28
CDR3aa: CASSLEAAATNEKLFF
CDR3nt: TGTGCCAGCAGTTTAGAGGCCGCTGCAACTAATGAAAAACTGTTTTTT

d_gene: TRBD1
abundance: NA
j_gene: TRBJ1-1
v_gene: TRBV2
CDR3aa: CASSEPGQGKDTEAFF
CDR3nt: TGTGCCAGCAGTGAACCGGGACAGGGAAAAGATACTGAAGCTTTCTTT

d_gene: TRBD1
abundance: NA
j_gene: TRBJ2-7
v_gene: TRBV6-5
CDR3aa: CASSTPTGSYEQYF
CDR3nt: TGTGCCAGCAGTACCCCGACAGGGAGCTACGAGCAGTACTTC

d_gene: NA
abundance: NA
j_gene: TRBJ2-1
v_gene: TRBV19
CDR3aa: CASSIGRESSYNEQFF
CDR3nt: TGTGCCAGTAGTATAGGTCGAGAGAGCTCCTACAATGAGCAGTTCTTC

d_gene: TRBD2
abundance: NA
j_gene: TRBJ2-3
v_gene: TRBV7-3
CDR3aa: CASSLSGGASDTQYF
CDR3nt: TGTGCCAGCAGCTTGAGCGGGGGGGCTTCAGATACGCAGTATTTT

d_gene: TRBD2
abundance: NA
j_gene: TRBJ2-7
v_gene: TRBV5-4
CDR3aa: CASSLGLAGDSYEQYF
CDR3nt: TGTGCCAGCAGCTTGGGGCTAGCGGGGGACTCCTACGAGCAGTACTTC

d_gene: TRBD2
abundance: once
j_gene: TRBJ2-1
v_gene: TRBV7-9
CDR3aa: CASSTGTSGGDYNEQFF
CDR3nt: TGTGCCAGCAGCACCGGGACTAGCGGGGGGGACTACAATGAGCAGTTCTTC

d_gene: NA
abundance: NA
j_gene: TRBJ2-7
v_gene: TRBV30
CDR3aa: CAWSVTSGPGASYEQYF
CDR3nt: TGTGCCTGGAGTGTAACTTCGGGGCCAGGGGCGTCCTACGAGCAGTACTTC

d_gene: TRBD1
abundance: NA
j_gene: TRBJ2-1
v_gene: TRBV2
CDR3aa: CASRTPGQGAPYNEQFF
CDR3nt: TGTGCCAGCAGAACCCCGGGACAGGGGGCCCCTTACAATGAGCAGTTCTTC

d_gene: TRBD1
abundance: NA
j_gene: TRBJ2-4
v_gene: TRBV7-2
CDR3aa: CASSRQGENIQYF
CDR3nt: TGTGCCAGCAGCCGACAGGGTGAAAACATTCAGTACTTC

d_gene: NA
abundance: NA
j_gene: TRBJ1-1
v_gene: TRBV27
CDR3aa: CASSSVQLNTEAFF
CDR3nt: TGTGCCAGCAGTTCCGTACAGTTGAACACTGAAGCTTTCTTT

d_gene: NA
abundance: NA
j_gene: TRBJ1-2
v_gene: TRBV7-9
CDR3aa: CSSSPYRTEGLGYGYTF
CDR3nt: TGTTCCAGCAGCCCGTATAGAACGGAGGGATTAGGGTATGGCTACACCTTC

d_gene: TRBD1
abundance: NA
j_gene: TRBJ2-1
v_gene: TRBV5-5
CDR3aa: CASSPDRAWEQFF
CDR3nt: TGTGCCAGCAGTCCCGACAGGGCCTGGGAGCAGTTCTTC

d_gene: NA
abundance: NA
j_gene: TRBJ1-5
v_gene: TRBV10-3
CDR3aa: CATIDPEGNQPQHF
CDR3nt: TGTGCCACGATCGACCCTGAGGGCAATCAGCCCCAGCATTTT

d_gene: TRBD1
abundance: NA
j_gene: TRBJ1-6
v_gene: TRBV27
CDR3aa: CASSLTGDNSPLHF
CDR3nt: TGTGCCAGCAGTTTAACAGGGGATAATTCACCCCTCCACTTT

d_gene: NA
abundance: NA
j_gene: TRBJ2-7
v_gene: TRBV4-3
CDR3aa: CASSQDPLAYEQYF
CDR3nt: TGCGCCAGCAGCCAAGATCCCCTTGCCTACGAGCAGTACTTC

d_gene: NA
abundance: NA
j_gene: TRBJ1-5
v_gene: TRBV7-2
CDR3aa: CASSLNRDSNQPQHF
CDR3nt: TGTGCCAGCAGCCTCAACAGGGATAGCAATCAGCCCCAGCATTTT

d_gene: TRBD1
abundance: NA
j_gene: TRBJ2-2
v_gene: TRBV15
CDR3aa: CATSTGTGATGELFF
CDR3nt: TGTGCCACCAGCACTGGGACAGGGGCCACCGGGGAGCTGTTTTTT

d_gene: TRBD1
abundance: few
j_gene: TRBJ2-7
v_gene: TRBV10-3
CDR3aa: CAISNRDRGSYEQYF
CDR3nt: TGTGCCATCAGTAACCGGGACAGGGGTTCCTACGAGCAGTACTTC

d_gene: TRBD1
abundance: NA
j_gene: TRBJ2-1
v_gene: TRBV2
CDR3aa: CASSASGTGDYNEQFF
CDR3nt: TGTGCCAGCAGTGCTTCCGGGACAGGGGACTACAATGAGCAGTTCTTC

d_gene: NA
abundance: NA
j_gene: TRBJ2-7
v_gene: TRBV4-1
CDR3aa: CASSEGDTVSYEQYF
CDR3nt: TGCGCCAGCAGCGAGGGGGACACAGTCTCCTACGAGCAGTACTTC

d_gene: NA
abundance: NA
j_gene: TRBJ1-6
v_gene: TRBV4-1
CDR3aa: CASSQDPGLGAPLHF
CDR3nt: TGCGCCAGCAGCCAAGATCCGGGCCTAGGGGCACCCCTCCACTTT

d_gene: TRBD2
abundance: NA
j_gene: TRBJ2-5
v_gene: TRBV4-2
CDR3aa: CASSLELAGGLEQYF
CDR3nt: TGTGCCAGCAGCCTTGAACTAGCGGGGGGGCTTGAGCAGTACTTC

d_gene: TRBD2
abundance: NA
j_gene: TRBJ2-1
v_gene: TRBV6-1
CDR3aa: CASSSGGASYNEQFF
CDR3nt: TGTGCCAGCTCTAGCGGGGGGGCATCGTACAATGAGCAGTTCTTC

d_gene: NA
abundance: few
j_gene: TRBJ2-3
v_gene: TRBV4-3
CDR3aa: CASSQSGGRDTQYF
CDR3nt: TGCGCCAGCAGCCAATCGGGGGGCCGGGATACGCAGTATTTT

d_gene: NA
abundance: NA
j_gene: TRBJ1-2
v_gene: TRBV5-1
CDR3aa: CASSHRGEGVGYGYTF
CDR3nt: TGCGCCAGCAGCCACCGAGGCGAGGGGGTGGGTTATGGCTACACCTTC